What follows is one T cell receptor beta chain and its context. The sample comes from a study of long-term antiretroviral therapy in people with HIV. Survey-level resolution applied to immunoSEQ assay v3.0. Sequencing used immunoSEQ multiplex PCR; TCRdb keeps in-frame clones, though not all of them. The sample carries tens of thousands of clones, over 75% recorded once. V was shortened by 5 bases and J by 6 bases, with 18 bases between the two germline ends. CDR3 length: 15 residues. Germline loops: CDR1 SGHNT, CDR2 YYREEE (reference sequence). The sequencing used unsorted PBMCs, collected 1.1 years before starting antiretroviral therapy. The source is a woman aged 25 to 39 with HIV. The V and J genes are TRBV5-4 and TRBJ2-1; D is tentatively TRBD1 or TRBD2 (5 bases each). Here the CDR3 DNA reads TGTGCCAGCAGTCCGACTGGGGGACCGGGCAATGAGCAGTTCTTC. This translates into CASSPTGGPGNEQFF.